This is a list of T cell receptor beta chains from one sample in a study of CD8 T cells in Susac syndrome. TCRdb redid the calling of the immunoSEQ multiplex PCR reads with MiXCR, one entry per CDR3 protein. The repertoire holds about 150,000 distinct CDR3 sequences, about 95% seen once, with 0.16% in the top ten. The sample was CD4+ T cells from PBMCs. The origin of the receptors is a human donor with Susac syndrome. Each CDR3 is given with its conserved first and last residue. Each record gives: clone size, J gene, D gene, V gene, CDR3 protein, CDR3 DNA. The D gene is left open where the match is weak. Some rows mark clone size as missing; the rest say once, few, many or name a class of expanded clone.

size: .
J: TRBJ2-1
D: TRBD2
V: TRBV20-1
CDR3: CSAWTSGANEQFF
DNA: TGCAGTGCGTGGACTAGCGGGGCTAATGAGCAGTTCTTC

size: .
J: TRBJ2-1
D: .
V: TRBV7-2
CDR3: CASSRGQIHNEQFF
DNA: TGTGCCAGCAGCCGAGGACAGATTCACAATGAGCAGTTCTTC

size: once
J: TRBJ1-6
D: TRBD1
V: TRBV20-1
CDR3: CSAYRGSSPLHF
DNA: TGCAGTGCGTACAGGGGCAGTTCACCCCTCCACTTT

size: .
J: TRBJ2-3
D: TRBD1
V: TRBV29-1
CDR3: CSVVRQGADTQYF
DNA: TGCAGCGTTGTCCGTCAGGGGGCAGATACGCAGTATTTT

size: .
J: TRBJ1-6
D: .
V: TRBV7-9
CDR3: CASSLDSANSPLHF
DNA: TGTGCCAGCAGCTTGGACAGTGCGAATTCACCCCTCCACTTT

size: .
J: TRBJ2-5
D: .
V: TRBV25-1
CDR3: CASSEPETQYF
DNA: TGTGCCAGCAGTGAACCAGAGACCCAGTACTTC

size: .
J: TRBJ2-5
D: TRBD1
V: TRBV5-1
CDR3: CASTLIGTGKMETQYF
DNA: TGCGCCAGCACCTTGATCGGGACAGGGAAGATGGAGACCCAGTACTTC

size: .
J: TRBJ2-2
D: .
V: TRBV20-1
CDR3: CSARTRGGTGELFF
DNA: TGCAGTGCTAGAACCAGGGGGGGGACCGGGGAGCTGTTTTTT

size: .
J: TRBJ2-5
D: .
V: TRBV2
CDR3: CASSEAGLRQETQYF
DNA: TGTGCCAGCAGTGAGGCAGGGCTCCGCCAAGAGACCCAGTACTTC

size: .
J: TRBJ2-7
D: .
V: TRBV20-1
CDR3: CSARDLSPKGNSYEQYF
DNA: TGCAGTGCTAGAGATCTATCACCCAAGGGGAACTCCTACGAGCAGTACTTC